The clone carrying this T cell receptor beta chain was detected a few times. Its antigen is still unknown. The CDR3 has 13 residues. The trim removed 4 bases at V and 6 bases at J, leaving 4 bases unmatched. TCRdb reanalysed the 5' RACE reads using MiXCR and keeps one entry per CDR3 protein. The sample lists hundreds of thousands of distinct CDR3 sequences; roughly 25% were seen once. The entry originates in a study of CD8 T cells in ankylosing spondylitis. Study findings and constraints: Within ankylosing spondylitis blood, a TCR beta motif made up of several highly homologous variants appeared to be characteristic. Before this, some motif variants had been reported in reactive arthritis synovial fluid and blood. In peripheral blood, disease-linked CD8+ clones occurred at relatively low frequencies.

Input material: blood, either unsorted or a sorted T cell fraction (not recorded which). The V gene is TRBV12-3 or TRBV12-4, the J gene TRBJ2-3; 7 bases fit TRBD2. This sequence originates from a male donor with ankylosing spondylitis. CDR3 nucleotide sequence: TGTGCCAGCAGTTCCGGGACTAAGGATACGCAGTATTTT. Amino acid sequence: CASSSGTKDTQYF.